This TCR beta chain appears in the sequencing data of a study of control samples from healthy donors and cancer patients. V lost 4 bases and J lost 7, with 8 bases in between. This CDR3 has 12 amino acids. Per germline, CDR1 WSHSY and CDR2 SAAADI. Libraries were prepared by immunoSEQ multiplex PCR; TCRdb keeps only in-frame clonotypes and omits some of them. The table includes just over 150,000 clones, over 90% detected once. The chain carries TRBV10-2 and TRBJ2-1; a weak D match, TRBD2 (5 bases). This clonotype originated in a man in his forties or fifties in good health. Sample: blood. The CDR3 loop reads CASSGRENEQFF. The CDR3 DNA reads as TGCGCCAGCAGTGGCCGGGAAAATGAGCAGTTCTTC.